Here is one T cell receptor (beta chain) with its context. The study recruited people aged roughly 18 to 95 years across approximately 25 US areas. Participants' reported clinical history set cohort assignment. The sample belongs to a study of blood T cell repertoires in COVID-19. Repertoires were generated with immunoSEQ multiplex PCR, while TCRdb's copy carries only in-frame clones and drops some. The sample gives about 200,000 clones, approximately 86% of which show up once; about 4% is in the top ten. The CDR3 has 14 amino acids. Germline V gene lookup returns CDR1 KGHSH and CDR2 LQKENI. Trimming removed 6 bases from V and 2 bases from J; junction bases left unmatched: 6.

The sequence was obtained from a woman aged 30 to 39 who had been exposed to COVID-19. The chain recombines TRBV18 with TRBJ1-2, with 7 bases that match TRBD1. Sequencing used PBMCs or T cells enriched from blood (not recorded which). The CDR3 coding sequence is TGTGCCAGCTCCCCCGGGACAGACAACTATGGCTACACCTTC. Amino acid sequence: CASSPGTDNYGYTF.